What follows describes a single T cell receptor beta chain. The CDR3 is 15 residues long. V trimming: 4 bases; J trimming: 6 bases; junction bases outside the gene matches: 8. Germline CDR1 reads MNHEY; CDR2 reads SMNVEV (reference sequence). The sample belongs to a study of blood T cells in healthy people across ages. The use of a sample-barcoded 5' primer and a J-beta primer mix characterized a second PCR of roughly 6 to 11 cycles. Via MiXCR, TCRdb re-called the 5' RACE reads, giving one row per CDR3 protein. The sample lists roughly 1.4 million distinct CDR3 sequences, 45% to 70% occurring once. This sequence was found in a young man in good health. The chain combines TRBV27 with TRBJ2-1; TRBD2 aligns across 8 bases. Source material: blood. The CDR3 region is CASSSPGGVGNEQFF. Here the CDR3 DNA reads TGTGCCAGCAGTTCTCCCGGGGGGGTAGGCAATGAGCAGTTCTTC.